Here is one TCR beta chain with its context. This entry is derived from a study of blood T cell repertoires in COVID-19. Study-level information: Spain, Italy and the United States supplied samples that represented acute and convalescent COVID-19. In each case, the material was cDNA or gDNA derived from T cells, B-cell-depleted T cells, or PBMCs.

Per the germline V gene, CDR1 is SEHNR and CDR2 is FQNEAQ (reference sequence). With 5 bases removed from V and 2 bases from J, the gap between germline ends came to 12 bases. The CDR3 consists of 14 residues. In the authors' methods: Reference gene primer amplification in the assay estimated nucleated cell counts. Only in-frame clones appear in the TCRdb table, and some are missing; sequencing was by immunoSEQ multiplex PCR. V, J and clone size reflect that table, while D and trimming were determined from the DNA. Seen here are a few hundred thousand clones, 88% observed once, and the top ten hold 4%.

Sequences were obtained from peripheral blood. The genes are TRBV7-9 and TRBJ1-1, with D tentatively TRBD1 (6 bases). The clonotype was recovered from a man between 60 and 75 years old who had recovered from COVID-19. Here the CDR3 DNA reads TGTGCCAGCAGCGTACCGACAGGAAACACTGAAGCTTTCTTT. The encoded protein is CASSVPTGNTEAFF.